Following are 14 T cell receptor beta chains from one sample sequenced in a study of blood T cells in healthy people across ages. A second about 6 to 12 cycle PCR used barcoded and J-beta primers. Via MiXCR, TCRdb re-called the 5' RACE reads, giving one row per CDR3 protein. This sample has around 750,000 distinct CDR3 sequences, with roughly 50% found just once. Specimen: blood. These receptors were collected from an elderly man in good health.

This clonotype came up many times. The chain couples TRBV20-1 to TRBJ2-5; tentatively, D is TRBD1 (6 bases). The CDR3 is 14 amino acids. Germline lookup yields CDR1 DFQATT and CDR2 SNEGSKA (reference sequence). The germline V and J ends were trimmed by 6 bases and 2 bases, with 16 bases remaining between them. For the CDR3, the DNA is TGCAGTGCGGTCAGGGGCTTGGGACAAGAGACCCAGTACTTC. Protein sequence: CSAVRGLGQETQYF.

This chain uses TRBV10-3 with TRBJ2-1; 7 nucleotides line up with TRBD2. This CDR3 region has 15 residues. The trim removed 3 bases at V and 2 bases at J, leaving 4 bases unmatched. Germline CDR1 ENHRY, CDR2 SYGVKD. The CDR3 DNA reads as TGTGCCATCAGTGATGGCGGGAGCCCCTACAATGAGCAGTTCTTC. Translated, it gives CAISDGGSPYNEQFF.

The chain joins TRBV7-9 to TRBJ2-7; 7 bases map to TRBD1. CDR1 SEHNR and CDR2 FQNEAQ come from the germline V gene (reference sequence). CDR3 length equals 13 residues. With 7 bases clipped from V and 3 bases from J, the junction kept 6 bases outside the gene matches. The CDR3 nucleotides read TGTGCCAGCACCGGGACAGATAACTACGAGCAGTACTTC. It is translated as CASTGTDNYEQYF.

A remark on this clonotype: Since a much larger clone is just one base distant, this may be a read error. The V and J genes are TRBV12-3 or TRBV12-4 and TRBJ1-1; D ambiguous. The CDR3 consists of 17 residues. This CDR3 is CAGSFRLPSAPYTEAFF. The CDR3 DNA reads as TGTGCCGGCAGTTTTCGGCTCCCCAGCGCCCCTTACACTGAAGCTTTCTTT.

This clonotype was seen a few times. The chain is built from TRBV5-1 and TRBJ2-7; no reliable D call. V was shortened by 4 bases and J by 0 bases, with 11 bases between the two germline ends. Germline CDR1 reads SGHRS; CDR2 reads YFSETQ. CDR3 size: 14 residues. The CDR3 here is CASSKDAHSYEQYF. As DNA, the CDR3 is TGCGCCAGCAGCAAGGACGCGCACTCCTACGAGCAGTACTTC.

In regard to this clonotype: Being one base from a much bigger clone, this may be a read error. The CDR3 DNA sequence: TGTGCCAGCAGCGGGACTAGCTGGATGGAGAAGCAGTACTTC. Protein product: CASSGTSWMEKQYF. The chain joins TRBV9 to TRBJ2-7, with TRBD2 matching 8 bases. CDR3 length equals 14 residues. Per germline, CDR1 SGDLS and CDR2 YYNGEE. Losses at the gene ends were 3 bases for V and 8 bases for J; bases not matched to a gene: 10.

This chain joins TRBV24-1 and TRBJ2-7; 8 bases align to TRBD2. V lost 7 bases, J lost 7 bases, and 11 bases stayed unmatched. From germline, CDR1 is KGHDR and CDR2 SFDVKD. This CDR3 comprises 14 residues. The CDR3 reads CATRDRLAGGEQYF. CDR3 bases: TGTGCCACCAGAGATAGGCTAGCGGGTGGTGAGCAGTACTTC.

This sequence joins TRBV3-1 and TRBJ1-5; D perhaps matches TRBD1 (6 bases). CDR3 size: 15 residues. Germline V gene data show CDR1 as LGHDT and CDR2 as YNNKEL (reference sequence). Deletions cut 1 base from V and 7 bases from J, with 14 bases between. CDR3 nucleotides: TGTGCCAGCAGCCAAGCTGATAGGGGGAGACAGCCCCAGCATTTT. Its protein is CASSQADRGRQPQHF.

In nucleotides, the CDR3 is TGTGCCAGCAGTGAATATAGTGGCGCCGGGTACAATGAGCAGTTCTTC. As protein: CASSEYSGAGYNEQFF. The genes are TRBV25-1 and TRBJ2-1; no firm D call. The germline V gene encodes CDR1 MGHDK and CDR2 SYGVNS. This CDR3 comprises 16 residues. Deletions cut 0 bases from V and 4 bases from J, with 13 bases between.

The sample holds one count of this clonotype. The DNA for the CDR3 is TGTGCCAGCAGCGGGTGGCAGTTGCACAGATACGCGTATTTT. Amino acid sequence: CASSGWQLHRYAYF. V usage is TRBV11-2 and J usage is TRBJ2-3; D is undetermined. Germline V lookup: CDR1 SGHAT, CDR2 FQNNGV. This CDR3 region has 14 residues. V was clipped by 5 bases and J by 14 bases, with 23 bases between them. The full variable domain, completed using reference TRBV11-2 and TRBJ2-3, is EAGVAQSPRYKIIEKRQSVAFWCNPISGHATLYWYQQILGQGPKLLIQFQNNGVVDDSQLPKDRFSAERLKGVDSTLKIQPAKLEDSAVYLCASSGWQLHRYAYFGPGTRLTVL.

The chain is built from TRBV6-5 and TRBJ2-4; D call uncertain. CDR1 MNHEY and CDR2 SVGAGI come from the germline V gene. Trimming removed 4 bases from V and 0 bases from J, with 10 bases in between. The CDR3 is 15 amino acids. The CDR3: CASSSGGIAKNIQYF. As DNA, the CDR3 is TGTGCCAGCAGTTCGGGTGGAATAGCCAAAAACATTCAGTACTTC.

The V and J genes are TRBV3-1 and TRBJ1-6, with D maybe TRBD1 (5 bases). Germline CDR1 is LGHDT and CDR2 is YNNKEL (reference sequence). The CDR3 extends over 15 amino acids. Trimming cost V 1 base and J 2 bases, with 6 bases left between them. CDR3 sequence (DNA): TGTGCCAGCAGCCAAGGGGGGGCCTATAATTCACCCCTCCACTTT. This codes for CASSQGGAYNSPLHF.

The chain is built from TRBV29-1 and TRBJ1-5, with D possibly being TRBD1 (6 bases). This CDR3 region has 14 residues. The V end lost 5 bases, the J end lost 1 base, and 12 bases lay between the germline ends. Germline V CDR1 and CDR2: SQVTM, ANQGSEA. CDR3 bases: TGCAGCGTTTCCGGGGGGGCGAGCAATCAGCCCCAGCATTTT. Translating gives CSVSGGASNQPQHF.

The chain uses TRBV27 and TRBJ1-5, with D possibly being TRBD1 (5 bases). V lost 6 bases and J 0 bases, leaving 9 bases between the germline ends. This CDR3 has 14 amino acids. Germline V gives CDR1 MNHEY, CDR2 SMNVEV (reference sequence). DNA for the CDR3: TGTGCCAGCAGGGGGCTTAATAGCAATCAGCCCCAGCATTTT. Residues: CASRGLNSNQPQHF.